A single sample gave rise to the 5 T cell receptor beta chains below, sequenced in a study of blood T cells in healthy people across ages. Together with a sample-barcoded 5' primer, a J-beta primer mix was included in a second PCR lasting roughly 6 to 12 cycles. TCRdb processed the 5' RACE reads anew with MiXCR; each CDR3 protein has one entry. Of approximately 800,000 distinct CDR3 sequences listed, approximately 59% are singletons. Sequencing input: blood. The receptors stem from a man aged 30 to 39 in good health.

The V and J genes are TRBV4-3 and TRBJ1-5; D is unresolved. The germline V gene encodes CDR1 LGHNA and CDR2 YSLEER. The germline V and J ends were trimmed by 1 base and 6 bases, with 13 bases remaining between them. The CDR3 runs to 15 residues. The CDR3 nucleotides are TGCGCCAGCAGCCAAGTTTCTACGAAGGGTCAGCCCCAGCATTTT. This codes for CASSQVSTKGQPQHF.

The genes are TRBV28 and TRBJ2-1; no reliable D call. Trimming pared 5 bases from V and 5 bases from J, leaving 13 bases between. CDR1 is MDHEN and CDR2 is SYDVKM in the germline V gene. The CDR3 extends over 14 amino acids. This chain's CDR3 is CASSVVTGHNEQFF. Written as DNA, the CDR3 is TGTGCCAGCAGTGTCGTGACCGGACACAATGAGCAGTTCTTC.

Of note for this clonotype: Being one base from a much bigger clone, this may be a read error. The chain is built from TRBV24-1 and TRBJ2-5; D remains ambiguous. The J call may be mistaken, given a closer DNA end match to TRBJ2-7. The germline CDR1 and CDR2 sequences are KGHDR and SFDVKD. The CDR3 covers 10 residues. CDR3 coding DNA: TGTGCCACCAGTTTATACGAGCAGTACTTC. Translated: CATSLYEQYF.

J is TRBJ2-4 and V is TRBV20-1; TRBD2 aligns across 8 bases. Near its end, the DNA agrees better with TRBJ2-5, so the J call may be wrong. The CDR3 runs to 15 residues. Germline V CDR1 and CDR2: DFQATT, SNEGSKA (reference sequence). CDR3 coding DNA: TGCAGTGCTAGAGCCGGGGGGGCCTTAGTTGAGACCCAGTACTTC. Its protein product is CSARAGGALVETQYF.

V gene TRBV5-6 combines with J gene TRBJ2-5; weak D call: TRBD2 (7 bases). The CDR3 totals 14 residues. Germline CDR1 SGHDT, CDR2 YYEEEE. V gave up 6 bases and J gave up 5 bases, with 17 bases separating them. In DNA form, the CDR3 reads TGTGCCAGCACCAACGGGGGGCCGGGGGAGACCCAGTACTTC. Its protein is CASTNGGPGETQYF.